The next 28 T cell receptor beta chains were all read from a single sample in a study of blood T cell repertoires in COVID-19. Using immunoSEQ multiplex PCR, the repertoire was profiled, and TCRdb retains in-frame clones only, with some absent. The table has about 92,000 clones, roughly 78% seen once. The specimen was peripheral blood. Every receptor here comes from a woman between 70 and 85 years old with acute or convalescent COVID-19.

V gene TRBV5-1 combines with J gene TRBJ1-1; D uncertain. This CDR3 region has 14 residues. Germline CDR1 is SGHRS and CDR2 is YFSETQ. The V end lost 0 bases, the J end lost 6 bases, and 12 bases lay between the germline ends. DNA of the CDR3: TGCGCCAGCAGCTTGGGGGTGGTGGGCCCTGAAGCTTTCTTT. It specifies CASSLGVVGPEAFF.

V usage is TRBV23-1 and J usage is TRBJ1-5; D might be TRBD1 (6 bases). TRBV23-1 is flagged as an ORF with uncertain function. This CDR3 has 17 amino acids. The V end was cut by 1 base, the J end by 3 bases, with 16 bases between. This chain's CDR3 is CASSQLSRGPLNQPQHF. In DNA, the CDR3 is TGCGCCAGCAGTCAATTAAGCAGGGGACCCCTCAATCAGCCCCAGCATTTT.

The V call is TRBV28, the J call TRBJ2-1, with 13 bases fitting TRBD2. The ends lost 3 bases at V and 4 bases at J; junction bases unmatched: 0. Per the germline V gene, CDR1 is MDHEN and CDR2 is SYDVKM. The CDR3 length is 15 residues. CDR3 loop: CASSLGLAGYNEQFF. The CDR3 DNA follows: TGTGCCAGCAGTTTGGGACTAGCGGGGTACAATGAGCAGTTCTTC.

The chain carries TRBV7-2 and TRBJ2-1; D is possibly TRBD2 (6 bases). Trimming removed 7 bases at V and 9 bases at J, with 19 bases between. The CDR3 consists of 14 residues. In germline, CDR1 is SGHTA, CDR2 FQGNSA. The CDR3 region is CASILARGKGEQFF. CDR3 nucleotide sequence: TGTGCCAGCATCCTCGCCCGGGGGAAAGGTGAGCAGTTCTTC.

The rearrangement links TRBV19 to TRBJ2-5; 11 bases align to TRBD1. The CDR3 is 13 residues long. Trimming removed 6 bases from V and 3 bases from J; junction bases left unmatched: 0. In germline, CDR1 is LNHDA, CDR2 SQIVND (reference sequence). The CDR3: CASRGQGEETQYF. The CDR3 nucleotides read TGTGCCAGTAGGGGACAGGGGGAAGAGACCCAGTACTTC.

The chain is built from TRBV2 and TRBJ2-2; TRBD2 agrees at 11 bases. The CDR3 has 16 residues. V was pared by 8 bases and J by 5 bases, with 10 bases of the junction left unmatched. The V gene's germline CDR1 is SNHLY and CDR2 FYNNEI. The CDR3, as DNA: TGTGCCAGCTCCCGGGGCCTAGCGGGGGGAACCGGGGAGCTGTTTTTT. Its protein is CASSRGLAGGTGELFF. Filled out from reference TRBV2 and TRBJ2-2, the complete variable domain reads EPEVTQTPSHQVTQMGQEVILRCVPISNHLYFYWYRQILGQKVEFLVSFYNNEISEKSEIFDDQFSVERPDGSNFTLKIRSTKLEDSAMYFCASSRGLAGGTGELFFGEGSRLTVL.

The chain employs TRBV7-8 and TRBJ2-1, with D perhaps TRBD2 (5 bases). In germline, CDR1 is SGHVS, CDR2 FQNEAQ. V lost 5 bases to trimming and J lost 5 bases, with 16 bases between them. The length of the CDR3 is 15 residues. CDR3: CASSPTGDYHNEQFF. CDR3 DNA: TGTGCCAGCAGCCCAACCGGCGACTACCACAATGAGCAGTTCTTC.

The chain has TRBV5-1 and TRBJ1-1; no reliable D call. Germline CDR1 and CDR2: SGHRS and YFSETQ. The CDR3 extends over 14 amino acids. Trimming shortened V by 0 bases and J by 4 bases, and 10 bases separated the two germline ends. CDR3 residues: CASSLGRRPTEAFF. CDR3 nucleotide sequence: TGCGCCAGCAGCTTGGGACGGAGGCCCACTGAAGCTTTCTTT.

The chain joins TRBV19 to TRBJ2-3; TRBD2 aligns across 14 bases. J was trimmed by 7 bases and V by 4 bases; bases with no gene match: 7. The CDR3 loop spans 16 amino acids. From germline, CDR1 is LNHDA and CDR2 SQIVND (reference sequence). The CDR3, as DNA: TGTGCCAGTAGTAGGGGACTAGCGGGGGACTCCCATACGCAGTATTTT. Its translation is CASSRGLAGDSHTQYF.

This clone has just a few counts. The CDR3: CASSLASGLAGAQETQYF. In DNA, the CDR3 is TGTGCCAGCAGCTTAGCTTCGGGGCTAGCGGGAGCCCAAGAGACCCAGTACTTC. The chain recombines TRBV7-9 with TRBJ2-5, with 10 bases identical to TRBD2. Germline V gene data show CDR1 as SEHNR and CDR2 as FQNEAQ (reference sequence). J lost 1 base, V lost 0 bases, and 8 bases had no gene match. The CDR3 is 18 residues long.

This clone was picked up a small number of times. The V and J genes are TRBV20-1 and TRBJ2-7; no reliable D call. This CDR3 spans 11 amino acids. V lost 5 bases and J lost 7, with 12 bases in between. From germline, CDR1 is DFQATT and CDR2 SNEGSKA (reference sequence). CDR3: CSAGLPGEQYF. The DNA for the CDR3 is TGCAGTGCTGGGTTGCCCGGGGAGCAGTACTTC.

The chain uses TRBV18 and TRBJ1-5, with D perhaps matching TRBD1 (5 bases). Looked up from germline, CDR1 is KGHSH and CDR2 is LQKENI. The ends were cut back, 1 base at V and 5 bases at J, with 9 bases in the middle. This CDR3 is built from 14 residues. CDR3 protein: CASSPQGGDQPQHF. The DNA of the CDR3 is TGTGCCAGCTCACCACAGGGAGGGGATCAGCCCCAGCATTTT.

The J gene is TRBJ2-4, the V gene TRBV9; TRBD2 matches at 7 bases. Germline lookup yields CDR1 SGDLS and CDR2 YYNGEE. The CDR3 sequence is 15 residues long. V dropped 1 base and J dropped 8; count of bases not matched to a gene: 9. CDR3 coding DNA: TGTGCCAGCAGCGTAAGCGCTGGGGGGGTACACATTCAGTACTTC. This sequence encodes CASSVSAGGVHIQYF.

This clone was seen repeatedly, ten times or more. V is TRBV5-6 and J is TRBJ2-1; TRBD1 agrees at 8 bases. Germline V gives CDR1 SGHDT, CDR2 YYEEEE. This CDR3 has 15 residues. V dropped 4 bases and J dropped 8; count of bases not matched to a gene: 11. The CDR3, as DNA: TGTGCCAGCAGCGAGACCGGGACAGGAAATTATGAGCAGTTCTTC. Translation gives CASSETGTGNYEQFF. The complete variable domain, with remaining parts taken from reference TRBV5-6 and TRBJ2-1, reads DAGVTQSPTHLIKTRGQQVTLRCSPKSGHDTVSWYQQALGQGPQFIFQYYEEEERQRGNFPDRFSGHQFPNYSSELNVNALLLGDSALYLCASSETGTGNYEQFFGPGTRLTVL.

The V gene is TRBV10-3, the J gene TRBJ1-2, with 8 nucleotides matching TRBD1. Germline CDR1 reads ENHRY; CDR2 reads SYGVKD. V lost 6 bases, J lost 3 bases, and 6 bases stayed unmatched. This CDR3 comprises 14 residues. The CDR3 loop is CAIRTGVEDYGYTF. CDR3 bases: TGTGCCATCAGGACAGGGGTCGAGGACTATGGCTACACCTTC.

V and J are TRBV6-5 and TRBJ2-1; tentative D call: TRBD1 (6 bases). Germline V CDR1 and CDR2: MNHEY, SVGAGI. The CDR3 covers 15 residues. Trimming removed 5 bases at V and 5 bases at J, with 16 bases between. CDR3 sequence: CASSIGPGENNEQFF. DNA for the CDR3: TGTGCCAGCAGTATAGGGCCAGGGGAAAACAATGAGCAGTTCTTC.

As to this clone: Germline and junction disagree at one end, which may indicate a read error. The chain couples TRBV19 to TRBJ2-1; 11 positions agree with TRBD2. CDR1 LNHDA and CDR2 SQIVND come from the germline V gene (reference sequence). The CDR3 has 15 amino acids. The CDR3 DNA reads as TGTGCCAGTAGGATAGCGGGGGGGCCTTCCGATGAGCAGTTCTTC. Protein: CASRIAGGPSDEQFF. Filled out from reference TRBV19 and TRBJ2-1, the complete variable domain reads DGGITQSPKYLFRKEGQNVTLSCEQNLNHDAMYWYRQDPGQGLRLIYYSQIVNDFQKGDIAEGYSVSREKKESFPLTVTSAQKNPTAFYLCASRIAGGPSDEQFFGPGTRLTVL.

This chain joins TRBV4-3 and TRBJ2-2; the D is unclear. With 3 bases removed from V and 5 bases from J, the gap between germline ends came to 16 bases. CDR3 length: 16 residues. Germline loops: CDR1 LGHNA, CDR2 YSLEER. Written as DNA, the CDR3 is TGCGCCAGCAGCCAGGGTCCGACTCGGGTAACCGGGGAGCTGTTTTTT. Amino acid sequence: CASSQGPTRVTGELFF.

This chain uses TRBV27 with TRBJ1-4; weak D call: TRBD1 (5 bases). Germline CDR1 reads MNHEY; CDR2 reads SMNVEV (reference sequence). This CDR3 region has 15 residues. V was clipped by 4 bases and J by 7 bases, with 16 bases between them. The CDR3 loop is CASSSRGSWGEKLFF. The CDR3 DNA follows: TGTGCCAGCAGTTCACGGGGGTCATGGGGTGAAAAACTGTTTTTT.

The V gene is TRBV6-2 or TRBV6-3, the J gene TRBJ2-7, with TRBD1 matching 10 bases. Trimming took 1 base from V and 5 from J; bases not matched to a gene: 8. The length of the CDR3 is 16 residues. In germline, CDR1 is MNHEY, CDR2 SVGEGT. The CDR3 sequence: CASSYFPGQGINEQYF. CDR3 in DNA: TGTGCCAGCAGTTACTTCCCGGGACAGGGGATCAACGAGCAGTACTTC.

The V and J genes are TRBV19 and TRBJ2-7, with 7 nucleotides matching TRBD2. Unmatched junction bases numbered 5, after V lost 4 bases and J lost 5 bases. Germline CDR1 and CDR2: LNHDA and SQIVND (reference sequence). This CDR3 comprises 13 residues. In nucleotides, the CDR3 is TGTGCCAGTAGTAGGACTAGAGTCGACGAGCAGTACTTC. It encodes CASSRTRVDEQYF.

This chain connects TRBV27 to TRBJ2-1, with 7 bases lining up with TRBD1. CDR3 length equals 14 residues. The junction had 3 bases not matched to a gene; V was cut back by 6 bases and J by 1 base. Germline V gene data show CDR1 as MNHEY and CDR2 as SMNVEV (reference sequence). CDR3 amino acids: CASRVTGSYNEQFF. The CDR3 DNA reads as TGTGCCAGCAGAGTGACAGGGTCCTACAATGAGCAGTTCTTC.

The CDR3, as DNA: TGTGCCAGCAGCTTAGTGGCGGGGGGGACCGGGGAGCTGTTTTTT. Protein product: CASSLVAGGTGELFF. V and J are TRBV7-8 and TRBJ2-2, with 9 bases that match TRBD2. Germline trimming cut 1 base from V and 5 bases from J; bases unmatched to any gene: 2. This CDR3 has 15 residues. Germline CDR1 SGHVS, CDR2 FQNEAQ.

This chain connects TRBV18 to TRBJ1-1; D possibly corresponds to TRBD1 (6 bases). V lost 5 bases and J 1 base, leaving 11 bases between the germline ends. There are 14 residues in the CDR3. Germline V gene sequence: CDR1 KGHSH, CDR2 LQKENI. The CDR3 region is CASSMTGPNTEAFF. The CDR3 coding sequence is TGTGCCAGCTCAATGACAGGACCGAACACTGAAGCTTTCTTT. The complete variable domain, with remaining parts taken from reference TRBV18 and TRBJ1-1, reads NAGVMQNPRHLVRRRGQEARLRCSPMKGHSHVYWYRQLPEEGLKFMVYLQKENIIDESGMPKERFSAEFPKEGPSILRIQQVVRGDSAAYFCASSMTGPNTEAFFGQGTRLTVV.

The chain couples TRBV3-1 (or the pseudogene TRBV3-2) to TRBJ2-3; TRBD2 matches at 7 bases. The CDR3 sequence is 16 residues long. Trimming cost V 1 base and J 2 bases; bases outside gene matches: 6. Germline V CDR1 and CDR2: LGHDT, YNNKEL (reference sequence). The CDR3 loop is CASSQGGGANTDTQYF. DNA for the CDR3: TGTGCCAGCAGCCAAGGGGGAGGGGCGAACACAGATACGCAGTATTTT.

J is TRBJ2-2 and V is TRBV12-3 or TRBV12-4; D not certain. Trimming took off 1 base at V and 6 bases at J, with 3 bases between the two ends. CDR3 length: 12 amino acids. CDR3 sequence reads: CASSLVSGELFF. CDR3 sequence (DNA): TGTGCCAGCAGTTTAGTCTCCGGGGAGCTGTTTTTT.

CDR3 coding DNA: TGTGCCAGCAGCGTAGCTCCAGGGGTGAGTAATTCACCCCTCCACTTT. It codes for CASSVAPGVSNSPLHF. The chain joins TRBV9 to TRBJ1-6; possible D gene TRBD1, 6 bases. This CDR3 has 16 residues. Trimming took 0 bases from V and 6 from J, leaving 13 bases between them. CDR1 and CDR2 from the germline V gene are SGDLS and YYNGEE. The full variable domain, with the rest looked up from reference TRBV9 and TRBJ1-6, is DSGVTQTPKHLITATGQRVTLRCSPRSGDLSVYWYQQSLDQGLQFLIQYYNGEERAKGNILERFSAQQFPDLHSELNLSSLELGDSALYFCASSVAPGVSNSPLHFGNGTRLTVT.

A remark on this clone: The limits of the CDR3 on the DNA are not certain, so only TCRdb's listed CDR3 is given. The chain employs TRBV18 and TRBJ2-1; the D call of TRBD1 is as the table states it, not checked on the DNA. Germline CDR1 and CDR2: KGHSH and LQKENI. Counting both end residues, the CDR3 totals 14 amino acids. The CDR3 region is CASSPFGTGSLMFF.